Below, 20 T cell receptor beta chains from the same sample are listed, as sequenced in a study of Ad26.COV2.S vaccination and SARS-CoV-2 variants. Described treatment: roughly 20 received Ad26.COV2.S at low or high dose, single or two shots; roughly five received placebo; per-sample allocation not given. Samples were taken on day 63 after the first vaccine or placebo injection. Profiling relied on immunoSEQ multiplex PCR, and the TCRdb table lists in-frame clones only, not all of them. This sample has approximately 450,000 clones, with around nine tenths found just once. The specimen comprised peripheral blood, sampled in a trial of Ad26.COV2.S vaccine versus placebo. The receptors originated from a person aged 18-65 years who received the Ad26.COV2.S COVID-19 vaccine or a placebo.

The chain carries TRBV5-1 and TRBJ2-3; a possible D gene is TRBD1 (5 bases). Trimming stripped 1 base from V and 4 bases from J, with 13 bases between. Germline V gene data show CDR1 as SGHRS and CDR2 as YFSETQ. The CDR3 is 15 residues long. The CDR3 here is CASSLIVGASDTQYF. CDR3 coding DNA: TGCGCCAGCAGCTTGATAGTAGGGGCGTCAGATACGCAGTATTTT. The variable domain in full, completed from reference TRBV5-1 and TRBJ2-3, reads KAGVTQTPRYLIKTRGQQVTLSCSPISGHRSVSWYQQTPGQGLQFLFEYFSETQRNKGNFPGRFSGRQFSNSRSEMNVSTLELGDSALYLCASSLIVGASDTQYFGPGTRLTVL.

Concerning this clone itself: Other DNA sequences in the sample encode the same CDR3. CDR3 sequence reads: CASSPRNTGELFF. DNA for the CDR3: TGTGCCAGCTCACCCAGGAACACCGGGGAGCTGTTTTTT. The chain is built from TRBV18 and TRBJ2-2; D gene unclear. The CDR3 covers 13 residues. Germline CDR1 KGHSH, CDR2 LQKENI. The germline V and J ends were trimmed by 3 bases and 1 base, with 3 bases remaining between them.

The gene calls are TRBV18 and TRBJ2-7, with unresolved D. V was trimmed by 6 bases and J by 0 bases, leaving 12 bases between them. The CDR3 runs to 14 residues. The germline V gene has CDR1 KGHSH and CDR2 LQKENI. The CDR3 DNA reads TGTGCCAGCTCCCGTTCGGCGGACTCCTACGAGCAGTACTTC. It codes for CASSRSADSYEQYF.

Only one count was recorded for this clone. This chain links TRBV19 with TRBJ2-7, with 7 nucleotides matching TRBD2. The V gene's germline CDR1 is LNHDA and CDR2 SQIVND (reference sequence). Trimming took 3 bases from V and 6 from J; bases not matched to a gene: 11. This CDR3 contains 15 residues. The CDR3 nucleotides are TGTGCCAGTAGTATTATGCAGGGACTACTGGCCGAGCAGTACTTC. Residues: CASSIMQGLLAEQYF.

The genes are TRBV19 and TRBJ1-6; 8 positions agree with TRBD1. The germline CDR1 and CDR2 sequences are LNHDA and SQIVND (reference sequence). The CDR3 consists of 15 residues. J was trimmed by 6 bases and V by 5 bases; bases with no gene match: 6. CDR3 nucleotide sequence: TGTGCCAGTAGTGGACGGACAGGGTTTAATTCACCCCTCCACTTT. This gives the protein CASSGRTGFNSPLHF.

The chain is built from TRBV13 and TRBJ1-1, with D possibly being TRBD1 (6 bases). V lost 5 bases and J lost 1, with 11 bases in between. CDR1 and CDR2 (germline): PRHDT, FYEKMQ (reference sequence). The CDR3 runs to 14 residues. Here the CDR3 reads CASSPPTGNTEAFF. CDR3 sequence (DNA): TGTGCCAGCAGCCCGCCGACAGGGAACACTGAAGCTTTCTTT.

The chain is built from TRBV30 and TRBJ2-1; D might be TRBD1 (6 bases). V was shortened by 5 bases and J by 8 bases, with 16 bases between the two germline ends. CDR1 and CDR2 from the germline V gene are GTSNPN and SVGIG (reference sequence). The CDR3 length is 13 residues. In nucleotides, the CDR3 is TGTGCCTGGGACCCACTCAGGGGCGATGAGCAGTTCTTC. This sequence encodes CAWDPLRGDEQFF.

On this clone itself: Other DNA sequences in this sample translate to the same CDR3. The CDR3 nucleotides read TGTGCCAGCAGTAGGGACAGCCTTAACTATGGCTACACCTTC. This codes for CASSRDSLNYGYTF. The J gene is TRBJ1-2, the V gene TRBV28, with TRBD1 matching 7 bases. In germline, CDR1 is MDHEN, CDR2 SYDVKM. The CDR3 is 14 residues long. V lost 5 bases and J lost 1; bases outside the gene matches: 4.

The rearrangement uses TRBV7-9 and TRBJ2-3, with 9 bases lining up with TRBD1. CDR1 and CDR2 from the germline V gene are SEHNR and FQNEAQ (reference sequence). Trimming took 5 bases from V and 0 from J; bases not matched to a gene: 9. This CDR3 has 17 amino acids. The CDR3 DNA reads as TGTGCCAGCAGCCCTTTTACAGGGGGCCCAAGCACAGATACGCAGTATTTT. Protein: CASSPFTGGPSTDTQYF.

J is TRBJ2-1 and V is TRBV9; 7 nucleotides agree with TRBD1. The CDR3 runs to 15 residues. V gave up 4 bases and J gave up 10 bases; unmatched junction bases: 14. Germline V CDR1 and CDR2: SGDLS, YYNGEE. The CDR3 nucleotides are TGTGCCAGCAGCCCCGTAGGACAGGCCCTCGGGGAGCAGTTCTTC. As protein: CASSPVGQALGEQFF.

Only one count was recorded for this clone. The V and J genes are TRBV19 and TRBJ2-2; 9 nucleotides agree with TRBD1. Germline V gives CDR1 LNHDA, CDR2 SQIVND (reference sequence). The CDR3 loop spans 13 amino acids. V gave up 5 bases and J gave up 5 bases; unmatched junction bases: 0. CDR3 in amino acids: CASSGQGTGELFF. CDR3 nucleotides: TGTGCCAGTAGTGGACAGGGGACCGGGGAGCTGTTTTTT.

V is TRBV4-2 and J is TRBJ2-1, with 10 bases that match TRBD2. CDR3 length: 19 residues. The germline CDR1 and CDR2 sequences are LGHNA and YNFKEQ. The V segment lost 4 bases and the J segment 1 base; nucleotides outside the gene matches: 13. The CDR3 spells CASSPFHSLAGGSYNEQFF. CDR3 DNA: TGTGCCAGCAGCCCGTTCCACTCATTAGCGGGAGGATCCTACAATGAGCAGTTCTTC.

The V gene is TRBV12-3 or TRBV12-4, the J gene TRBJ2-3; D is undetermined. The V end was cut by 7 bases, the J end by 3 bases, with 8 bases between. The CDR3 is 12 amino acids. CDR3: CASTHITDTQYF. Written as DNA, the CDR3 is TGTGCCAGCACCCACATAACAGATACGCAGTATTTT.

The J gene is TRBJ2-1, the V gene TRBV28; possibly TRBD2 for D (6 bases). Germline V gene data show CDR1 as MDHEN and CDR2 as SYDVKM. The CDR3 totals 13 residues. V lost 3 bases and J lost 6, with 9 bases in between. CDR3 sequence (DNA): TGTGCCAGCAGTTTTCCCGGGAGCAATGAGCAGTTCTTC. Amino acids: CASSFPGSNEQFF. Together with reference TRBV28 and TRBJ2-1, the CDR3 gives the full variable domain: DVKVTQSSRYLVKRTGEKVFLECVQDMDHENMFWYRQDPGLGLRLIYFSYDVKMKEKGDIPEGYSVSREKKERFSLILESASTNQTSMYLCASSFPGSNEQFFGPGTRLTVL.

The chain combines TRBV19 with TRBJ1-1; D is uncertain. From germline, CDR1 is LNHDA and CDR2 SQIVND (reference sequence). The CDR3 has 11 residues. The V end lost 4 bases, the J end lost 1 base, and 1 base lay between the germline ends. The CDR3 DNA follows: TGTGCCAGTAGTAAGAACACTGAAGCTTTCTTT. It is translated as CASSKNTEAFF.

This clone was recorded once. This chain uses TRBV2 with TRBJ1-1, with 7 bases fitting TRBD1. The CDR3 sequence is 15 residues long. Losses at the gene ends were 11 bases for V and 6 bases for J; bases not matched to a gene: 18. CDR1 SNHLY and CDR2 FYNNEI come from the germline V gene. The CDR3 DNA reads as TGTGCCTCCGAGGGGGAACAGGGGTGGGGCGCTGAAGCTTTCTTT. It encodes CASEGEQGWGAEAFF.

This clone was recorded a few times. The rearrangement uses TRBV7-2 and TRBJ1-6; D gene unclear. Between the trimmed V and J ends, which lost 0 bases and 11 bases, there was a span of 8 bases. This CDR3 is built from 13 residues. Germline CDR1 is SGHTA and CDR2 is FQGNSA. The CDR3 protein is CASSLALPTPLHF. The DNA of the CDR3 is TGTGCCAGCAGCTTAGCCTTACCCACACCCCTCCACTTT. The whole variable domain, remainder taken from reference TRBV7-2 and TRBJ1-6, is GAGVSQSPSNKVTEKGKDVELRCDPISGHTALYWYRQSLGQGLEFLIYFQGNSAPDKSGLPSDRFSAERTGGSVSTLTIQRTQQEDSAVYLCASSLALPTPLHFGNGTRLTVT.

As DNA, the CDR3 is TGTGCCAGCAGTTACTCGAGAGAACCCACGTTCAGGACCCAGCATTTT. It specifies CASSYSREPTFRTQHF. V usage is TRBV6-2 or TRBV6-3 and J usage is TRBJ1-5; D not resolved. The V gene's germline CDR1 is MNHEY and CDR2 SVGEGT. CDR3 length equals 16 residues. The germline V and J ends were trimmed by 0 bases and 11 bases, with 20 bases remaining between them.

The chain uses TRBV27 and TRBJ2-7; 7 nucleotides agree with TRBD2. Germline V CDR1 and CDR2: MNHEY, SMNVEV (reference sequence). This CDR3 has 17 amino acids. Trimming removed 5 bases from V and 3 bases from J; junction bases left unmatched: 16. DNA for the CDR3: TGTGCCAGCAGTCCCTTGACTAGCCCGAACCTAGTCTACGAGCAGTACTTC. Amino acid sequence: CASSPLTSPNLVYEQYF.

The chain links TRBV7-2 to TRBJ2-1; no firm D call. V shed 2 bases and J shed 0 bases, with 17 bases lying between them. Germline V CDR1 and CDR2: SGHTA, FQGNSA. This CDR3 region has 18 residues. The CDR3 DNA sequence: TGTGCCAGCAGCTTATCAGGAGACATATGGAGCTCCTACAATGAGCAGTTCTTC. It translates to CASSLSGDIWSSYNEQFF.